The 4 T cell receptor beta chains presented below share a single source sample, sequenced in a study of molecular identifiers for immune sequencing clone quantification. TCRdb called the PCR reads again in MiXCR, with one record for every CDR3 protein. Here the sample spans some 580,000 distinct CDR3 sequences, approximately 24% being singletons. The sequencing input was naive CD8+ T cells from blood, with Jurkat cell RNA spiked in. Subset indicated: FACS-sorted CD8+CD4-CCR7+CD45RA+ naive T cells. These receptors came from a human donor in good health. Some libraries in this study had Jurkat cell RNA spiked in.

A remark on this clonotype: A much larger clone lies one base from this, so it may be a read error. The V call is TRBV21-1, the J call TRBJ2-6; the table's D call, TRBD1, has no DNA check behind it. TRBV21-1 is a documented pseudogene. This CDR3 comprises 18 residues. This CDR3 reads CASSKAGGGGSGANVLTF. In DNA, the CDR3 is TGTGCCAGCAGCAAAGCCGGGGGCGGTGGCTCTGGGGCCAACGTCCTGACTTTC.

This clonotype was counted many times. This sequence joins TRBV5-4 and TRBJ2-5; 8 nucleotides align to TRBD2. From germline, CDR1 is SGHNT and CDR2 YYREEE (reference sequence). The trim removed 0 bases at V and 3 bases at J, leaving 4 bases unmatched. This CDR3 contains 15 residues. The CDR3 region is CASSLAIAGKETQYF. Written as DNA, the CDR3 is TGTGCCAGCAGCTTGGCAATAGCGGGAAAAGAGACCCAGTACTTC.

This clonotype was seen more than once but under ten times. This chain joins TRBV12-3 or TRBV12-4 and TRBJ2-5; D gene unclear. The V end was cut by 4 bases, the J end by 2 bases, with 8 bases between. This CDR3 has 13 amino acids. CDR3 DNA: TGTGCCAGCAGTTCGAAACATCAAGAGACCCAGTACTTC. It yields the protein CASSSKHQETQYF.

This clonotype was seen a handful of times. The chain employs TRBV29-1 and TRBJ2-1; no definite D call. The V end lost 4 bases, the J end lost 1 base, and 8 bases lay between the germline ends. This CDR3 contains 13 residues. The germline gives CDR1 SQVTM, CDR2 ANQGSEA. The CDR3 is CSVVPRSYNEQFF. The CDR3 DNA reads as TGCAGCGTTGTGCCTCGATCCTACAATGAGCAGTTCTTC.